The clone carrying this T cell receptor (beta chain) was picked up a small number of times. The data belong to a study of T cells after yellow fever vaccination. Study-level background: In the case of low-cell-number fractions, SMART-Seq v4 Ultra Low Input was used for preparation.

Germline-derived CDR1 and CDR2 are SGHRS and YFSETQ. The CDR3 contains 13 residues. With 7 bases removed from V and 6 bases from J, the gap between germline ends came to 15 bases. Using its own MiXCR run on the 5' RACE reads, TCRdb lists one record per CDR3 protein. The sample shows under 250,000 distinct CDR3 sequences, 2.5% to 3.5% of them seen only once. Specimen: CD4+ T cells sorted from PBMCs, collected 10 days after the yellow fever booster vaccination. This rearrangement joins TRBV5-1 to TRBJ2-3; D possibly matches TRBD1 or TRBD2 (5 bases each). The source is a man younger than 35 who received the YFV17D yellow fever vaccine. In DNA, the CDR3 is TGCGCCAGCCGGGAACAGCCAGGGGATACGCAGTATTTT. It is translated as CASREQPGDTQYF.